The 17 T cell receptor beta chains below come from one sample, sequenced in a study of spatial heterogeneity in lung cancer. Study-level points and caveats: Mutation tallies in tumors tracked expanded intratumoral alpha and beta TCR counts.

Time point indicated: sample taken at primary tumor resection. TCRdb re-derived calls from the 5' RACE reads in MiXCR, one entry per CDR3 protein. This table holds roughly 2,000 distinct CDR3 sequences, less than 45% found once. The antigens for these receptors are not known. Sequenced here: lung tumor tissue, sampled at surgery. The receptors stem from a male donor with early-stage non-small cell lung cancer.

This clonotype is medium-sized in the sample. This rearrangement joins TRBV3-1 to TRBJ1-2; D unresolved. CDR1 and CDR2 from the germline V gene are LGHDT and YNNKEL (reference sequence). V lost 4 bases, J lost 4 bases, and 16 bases lay in between. This CDR3 contains 15 residues. As DNA, the CDR3 is TGTGCCAGCAGCCTAGTCCTCCTCCCCTCCTATGGCTACACCTTC. This sequence encodes CASSLVLLPSYGYTF. The full variable domain, in which reference TRBV3-1 and TRBJ1-2 provide the parts outside the CDR3, is DTAVSQTPKYLVTQMGNDKSIKCEQNLGHDTMYWYKQDSKKFLKIMFSYNNKELIINETVPNRFSPKSPDKAHLNLHINSLELGDSAVYFCASSLVLLPSYGYTFGSGTRLTVV.

This clonotype is medium-sized in the sample. This chain uses TRBV7-3 with TRBJ2-2; D is perhaps TRBD2 (6 bases). V gave up 5 bases and J gave up 5 bases, with 15 bases separating them. This CDR3 has 15 residues. Germline V gene data show CDR1 as SGHTA and CDR2 as FQGTGA. The CDR3 DNA reads TGTGCCAGCAGCCGACTTACCGGAGGGACCGGGGAGCTGTTTTTT. It yields the protein CASSRLTGGTGELFF.

This clonotype is deemed medium-sized. V and J are TRBV28 and TRBJ1-6; possible D gene TRBD1, 5 bases. In germline, CDR1 is MDHEN, CDR2 SYDVKM. Between the trimmed V and J ends, which lost 3 bases and 14 bases, there was a span of 20 bases. This CDR3 is 15 amino acids long. CDR3 sequence reads: CASSFPAGSVITLHF. For the CDR3, the DNA is TGTGCCAGCAGTTTTCCGGCAGGGTCCGTGATCACCCTCCACTTT.

This clonotype was counted a few times. This chain connects TRBV12-3 or TRBV12-4 to TRBJ1-1; TRBD1 matches at 7 bases. The CDR3 is made up of 13 amino acids. After removal of 7 bases from V and 1 base from J, the junction contained 3 bases not matched to a gene. The CDR3 coding sequence is TGTGCCAGCACCGGGACAGCGAACACTGAAGCTTTCTTT. Translation: CASTGTANTEAFF.

This clonotype is judged medium-sized. V and J are TRBV7-4 and TRBJ1-6; tentatively, D is TRBD1 (5 bases). The germline CDR1 and CDR2 sequences are SGHVT and SQSDAQ. V lost 4 bases and J lost 7, with 20 bases in between. CDR3 length equals 17 residues. CDR3 in DNA: TGTGCCAGCAGCTCTATCCCCGGACACGCGTTGAATTCACCCCTCCACTTT. It specifies CASSSIPGHALNSPLHF. Complete variable domain (other parts from reference TRBV7-4 and TRBJ1-6): GAGVSQSPRYKVAKRGRDVALRCDSISGHVTLYWYRQTLGQGSEVLTYSQSDAQRDKSGRPSGRFSAERPERSVSTLKIQRTEQGDSAVYLCASSSIPGHALNSPLHFGNGTRLTVT.

This chain uses TRBV2 with TRBJ1-6; D gene ambiguous. The CDR3 length is 13 residues. V lost 7 bases and J lost 7, with 11 bases in between. The germline CDR1 and CDR2 sequences are SNHLY and FYNNEI. Here the CDR3 DNA reads TGTGCCAGCACTTGGGATCTGAATTCACCCCTCCACTTT. As protein: CASTWDLNSPLHF.

The chain links TRBV7-7 to TRBJ2-7; TRBD1 aligns across 11 bases. The CDR3 is 14 amino acids. In germline, CDR1 is SSHAT, CDR2 FNYEAQ (reference sequence). The ends lost 7 bases at V and 2 bases at J; junction bases unmatched: 4. In DNA, the CDR3 is TGTGCCAGCACACCGGGACAGGGGGCCTACGAGCAGTACTTC. Translation: CASTPGQGAYEQYF.

The chain has TRBV5-8 and TRBJ2-2; D is possibly TRBD2 (5 bases). Germline V gene sequence: CDR1 SGHTS, CDR2 YDEGEE. The CDR3 is made up of 15 amino acids. Trimming shortened V by 0 bases and J by 4 bases, and 10 bases separated the two germline ends. The CDR3 region has the DNA TGTGCCAGCAGCTTGGGGCTAGCCCTCACCGGGGAGCTGTTTTTT. It specifies CASSLGLALTGELFF.

This clonotype was picked up a small number of times. This is likely a read error, given that the CDR3 carries no conserved phenylalanine or tryptophan at its end. This CDR3 is CASSQTDTQYS. CDR3 in DNA: TGTGCCAGCAGTCAAACAGATACGCAGTATTCT. The chain employs TRBV6-2 or TRBV6-3 and TRBJ2-3, with unresolved D. The CDR3 has 11 residues. Per germline, CDR1 MNHEY and CDR2 SVGEGT. V dropped 5 bases and J dropped 3 bases, with 3 bases sitting between them.

This clonotype appeared a few times. This rearrangement joins TRBV28 to TRBJ2-3, with D hard to call. From germline, CDR1 is MDHEN and CDR2 SYDVKM. V was pared by 4 bases and J by 2 bases, with 10 bases between. The CDR3 covers 14 residues. CDR3 nucleotides: TGTGCCAGCAGTTCCTCAGCTAACACAGATACGCAGTATTTT. Protein: CASSSSANTDTQYF.

The chain employs TRBV6-5 and TRBJ1-2, with D unresolved. V gave up 0 bases and J gave up 12 bases, with 14 bases separating them. The CDR3 has 13 amino acids. Looked up from germline, CDR1 is MNHEY and CDR2 is SVGAGI. Here the CDR3 reads CASSYSNGYGHTF. CDR3 nucleotide sequence: TGTGCCAGCAGTTACTCCAACGGCTATGGACACACCTTC.

This clonotype has only a few counts. The V and J genes are TRBV19 and TRBJ2-1; either TRBD1 or TRBD2 may fit D (5 bases each). Per the germline V gene, CDR1 is LNHDA and CDR2 is SQIVND (reference sequence). Trimming pared 6 bases from V and 6 bases from J, leaving 15 bases between. This CDR3 spans 14 amino acids. CDR3 residues: CASRRDLVFNEQFF. The DNA for the CDR3 is TGTGCCAGTAGGAGGGACCTCGTATTCAATGAGCAGTTCTTC.

The chain couples TRBV20-1 to TRBJ1-4; possibly TRBD1 for D (6 bases). Germline CDR1 and CDR2: DFQATT and SNEGSKA (reference sequence). V lost 0 bases and J 8 bases, leaving 10 bases between the germline ends. This CDR3 is 13 amino acids long. CDR3 sequence: CSAREGAHEKLFF. The DNA for the CDR3 is TGCAGTGCTAGAGAGGGGGCCCACGAAAAACTGTTTTTT.

In its sample, this clonotype is medium-sized (0.01 to 0.1%). CDR3 nucleotide sequence: TGCGCCAGCAGCTTGGTCTCCTACTCCTACGAGCAGTACTTC. Its protein product is CASSLVSYSYEQYF. The chain couples TRBV5-1 to TRBJ2-7, with D hard to call. V lost 0 bases, J lost 0 bases, and 7 bases lay in between. The CDR3 spans 14 residues. Germline CDR1 reads SGHRS; CDR2 reads YFSETQ.

In its sample, this clonotype ranks as large. V usage is TRBV2 and J usage is TRBJ1-5; no firm D call. Germline assignment: CDR1 SNHLY and CDR2 FYNNEI. The CDR3 extends over 12 amino acids. The V end lost 8 bases, the J end lost 4 bases, and 9 bases lay between the germline ends. CDR3 protein: CASCNQNQPQHF. As DNA, the CDR3 is TGTGCCAGCTGTAATCAGAATCAGCCCCAGCATTTT.

By share, this clonotype ranks as medium-sized. This chain joins TRBV28 and TRBJ1-5; no definite D call. The germline V and J ends were trimmed by 10 bases and 5 bases, with 9 bases remaining between them. Germline V gives CDR1 MDHEN, CDR2 SYDVKM. CDR3 size: 11 residues. CDR3 DNA: TGTGCCATCGGTAGGGATCAGCCCCAGCATTTT. Translation: CAIGRDQPQHF.

Here the CDR3 reads CASSRDSNTGELFF. DNA for the CDR3: TGTGCCAGCAGCCGGGACTCGAACACCGGGGAGCTGTTTTTT. The V call is TRBV12-3 or TRBV12-4, the J call TRBJ2-2, with D maybe TRBD2 (6 bases). V was clipped by 6 bases and J by 0 bases, with 8 bases between them. This CDR3 is 14 amino acids long.